The 8 T cell receptor beta chains below all came from one sample that was sequenced in a study of T cells in Graves' hyperthyroidism and ophthalmopathy. Amplification of TCR beta CDR3 regions used RNA as the template. With the HTBI primer set, the TCR CDR3 went through a first round of RT-PCR. Each CDR3 protein gets one entry after TCRdb re-called the multiplex PCR reads with MiXCR. The profile covers about 380,000 distinct CDR3 sequences, with about 18% appearing a single time and 35% to 50% taken by the ten largest. Sequenced material: blood. These receptors were taken from a man aged 18 to 29 with Graves' ophthalmopathy.

This clonotype was seen at least ten times. The V and J genes are TRBV2 and TRBJ1-1; D is undetermined. The V and J ends lost 7 bases and 1 base respectively, with 10 bases between them. The CDR3 is 13 amino acids. The germline CDR1 and CDR2 sequences are SNHLY and FYNNEI. The CDR3 protein is CASNRGSNTEAFF. The CDR3 bases are TGTGCCAGCAATCGGGGTTCGAACACTGAAGCTTTCTTT.

This clonotype appeared many times. The V call is TRBV12-3 or TRBV12-4, the J call TRBJ1-4; no clear D gene. This CDR3 region has 17 residues. With 3 bases removed from V and 4 bases from J, the gap between germline ends came to 18 bases. CDR3 nucleotides: TGTGCCAGCAGTTTCCTCGCGGACCGCAACAATAATGAAAAACTGTTTTTT. This encodes CASSFLADRNNNEKLFF.

The CDR3 reads CASSQELVENTGELFF. The CDR3 coding sequence is TGTGCCAGCAGCCAAGAACTCGTGGAGAACACCGGGGAGCTGTTTTTT. This sequence joins TRBV14 and TRBJ2-2; D ambiguous. This CDR3 is 16 amino acids long. The germline CDR1 and CDR2 sequences are SGHDN and FVKESK. V lost 0 bases to trimming and J lost 1 base, with 9 bases between them.

V gene TRBV2 combines with J gene TRBJ2-7; D gene ambiguous. Per the germline V gene, CDR1 is SNHLY and CDR2 is FYNNEI. The CDR3 is 13 amino acids. V was cut by 2 bases and J by 4 bases, with 9 bases left in between. The CDR3 region has the DNA TGTGCCAGCAGTGAAATCGACGGTTACGAGCAGTACTTC. Its protein is CASSEIDGYEQYF.

This clonotype was detected ten times or more. The CDR3 sequence: CASSTGQGVEQFF. DNA for the CDR3: TGTGCCAGCAGCACGGGACAGGGCGTTGAGCAGTTCTTC. This chain links TRBV28 with TRBJ2-1, with 9 bases that match TRBD1. V was clipped by 6 bases and J by 9 bases; unmatched bases: 6. Germline loops: CDR1 MDHEN, CDR2 SYDVKM. The CDR3 spans 13 residues.

This clonotype was seen repeatedly, ten times or more. The V call is TRBV18, the J call TRBJ1-6, with D unclear. Deletions cut 3 bases from V and 11 bases from J, with 11 bases between. The CDR3 loop spans 13 amino acids. CDR1 is KGHSH, CDR2 LQKENI, per germline. The CDR3 nucleotides are TGTGCCAGCTCACCTTTGGGATCCCCACCCCTCCACTTT. Its translation: CASSPLGSPPLHF.

This clonotype was observed a single time. The rearrangement joins TRBV19 to TRBJ2-2; perhaps TRBD1 as D (6 bases). There are 14 residues in the CDR3. The ends were cut back, 8 bases at V and 4 bases at J, with 14 bases in the middle. Germline values: CDR1 LNHDA, CDR2 SQIVND (reference sequence). For the CDR3, the DNA is TGTGCCAGTCAGGACAGATTTCCCACCGGGGAGCTGTTTTTT. Protein product: CASQDRFPTGELFF.

This clonotype was picked up many times. The chain carries TRBV20-1 and TRBJ2-7; D is uncertain. Trimming stripped 0 bases from V and 1 base from J, with 16 bases between. The germline V gene encodes CDR1 DFQATT and CDR2 SNEGSKA (reference sequence). The CDR3 runs to 16 residues. CDR3 amino acids: CSARDPAWRISYEQYF. The CDR3 nucleotides are TGCAGTGCTAGAGATCCCGCCTGGCGGATATCCTACGAGCAGTACTTC.